This TCR beta chain emerged from a study of control samples from healthy donors and cancer patients. The CDR3 is 16 residues long. Trimming removed 2 bases from V and 1 base from J; junction bases left unmatched: 4. Germline loops: CDR1 MGHRA, CDR2 YSYEKL. Some clones are missing from TCRdb's copy, which holds only in-frame ones; the method was immunoSEQ multiplex PCR. This sample lists about 210,000 clones; its ten largest clones have more than 2%. This clonotype was obtained from a woman aged 25 to 39 in good health. The source material was blood. The rearrangement joins TRBV4-1 to TRBJ2-2; 7 bases are a match to TRBD2. The CDR3 coding sequence is TGCGCCAGCAGCCAACGTAGCGGGCGGAACACCGGGGAGCTGTTTTTT. Its protein product is CASSQRSGRNTGELFF.